The clone carrying this T cell receptor beta chain was detected many times. The antigen is undetermined. This record comes from a study of breast tumors, draining lymph nodes, adjacent tissues. Whole-study results and caveats: The data were judged consistent with most tumor T cells coming from lymph node and expanding in tumor. Tumors had less TCR diversity than lymph nodes, more than nontumor tissue. Data only fit, rather than demonstrated, lymph node origin of most tumor T cells.

Breast cancer patients provided tissue from their axillary draining lymph nodes. Each CDR3 protein is one row after TCRdb ran MiXCR on the multiplex PCR reads. The data contain roughly 260,000 distinct CDR3 sequences, more than 30% of them singletons. J lost 1 base, V lost 0 bases, and 13 bases had no gene match. CDR3 size: 21 residues. Germline loops: CDR1 DFQATT, CDR2 SNEGSKA (reference sequence). The V and J genes are TRBV20-1 and TRBJ2-3, with TRBD2 matching 16 bases. The sequence derives from a female donor with breast cancer. Some clones in this sample may be carry-over from other donors' samples. Sequenced material: axillary lymph node tissue. CDR3 amino acids: CSARDHGLGTSGRVGTDTQYF. The CDR3 nucleotides read TGCAGTGCTAGAGATCATGGGTTGGGGACTAGCGGGAGGGTTGGCACAGATACGCAGTATTTT.